Presented here are 10 T cell receptor beta chains from one specimen sequenced in a study of Ad26.COV2.S vaccination and SARS-CoV-2 variants. The data were produced by immunoSEQ multiplex PCR, yet TCRdb's version contains in-frame clones alone and is incomplete. The top ten clones hold 3.6% of a sample with around 450,000 clones, more than 75% of them seen once. Documented treatment: roughly 19 received Ad26.COV2.S at low or high dose, single or two shots; about 5 received placebo; per-sample allocation not given. Sampling occurred on day 63 after the first vaccine or placebo injection. Specimen: peripheral blood, collected in a trial of Ad26.COV2.S vaccine versus placebo. Every receptor here comes from a person between 18 and 59 years old who received the Ad26.COV2.S COVID-19 vaccine or a placebo.

In this sample, this clone turned up once. V and J are TRBV2 and TRBJ1-5, with 8 bases identical to TRBD1. Trimming at V came to 7 bases and at J to 4 bases, leaving 6 bases not matched to a gene. Per the germline V gene, CDR1 is SNHLY and CDR2 is FYNNEI. The CDR3 runs to 14 residues. The CDR3 DNA reads TGTGCCAGCAATGACAGGGGCGCTAATCAGCCCCAGCATTTT. Translation gives CASNDRGANQPQHF.

The rearrangement joins TRBV19 to TRBJ1-1, with D perhaps TRBD1 (6 bases). This CDR3 contains 14 residues. The V gene lost 5 bases and the J gene lost 3 bases, with 13 bases spanning the gap. The germline gives CDR1 LNHDA, CDR2 SQIVND (reference sequence). The CDR3 DNA sequence: TGTGCCAGTAGTCCCCAGGGGTTCCACACTGAAGCTTTCTTT. Residues: CASSPQGFHTEAFF.

This chain uses TRBV9 with TRBJ2-7, with 9 bases fitting TRBD2. The CDR3 is 16 residues long. The V segment lost 2 bases and the J segment 2 bases; nucleotides outside the gene matches: 8. Germline V gene sequence: CDR1 SGDLS, CDR2 YYNGEE. CDR3 DNA sequence: TGTGCCAGCAGCGTCCAAGCGGGGGGCGTCCCCTACGAGCAGTACTTC. Encoded protein: CASSVQAGGVPYEQYF.

The chain employs TRBV5-4 and TRBJ2-2, with 10 bases that match TRBD1. Trimming at V came to 0 bases and at J to 0 bases, leaving 8 bases not matched to a gene. This CDR3 is built from 19 residues. CDR1 and CDR2 (germline): SGHNT, YYREEE (reference sequence). The CDR3 region has the DNA TGTGCCAGCAGCTTGGCTCCGGGACAGGGGCCCTCGAACACCGGGGAGCTGTTTTTT. Encoded protein: CASSLAPGQGPSNTGELFF.

The genes are TRBV19 and TRBJ2-5; no clear D. V lost 3 bases and J 2 bases, leaving 7 bases between the germline ends. The CDR3 sequence is 13 residues long. CDR1 is LNHDA, CDR2 SQIVND, per germline (reference sequence). CDR3 in amino acids: CASSITRQETQYF. The CDR3 DNA is TGTGCCAGTAGTATTACCCGTCAAGAGACCCAGTACTTC.

The CDR3 region has the DNA TGCGCCAGCAGCCGAGTCCTCGGGGGGGAAATATCTCATGAGCAGTTCTTC. Amino acid sequence: CASSRVLGGEISHEQFF. This chain joins TRBV4-3 and TRBJ2-1, with TRBD2 matching over 8 bases. Germline trimming cut 4 bases from V and 8 bases from J; bases unmatched to any gene: 16. The length of the CDR3 is 17 residues. CDR1 is LGHNA and CDR2 is YSLEER in the germline V gene.

For this clone: Other nucleotide sequences in the sample specify the same CDR3. The CDR3 protein is CASSVGDTQYF. The CDR3 nucleotides are TGTGCCAGCAGCGTAGGGGATACGCAGTATTTT. The V and J genes are TRBV9 and TRBJ2-3, with D hard to call. V shed 0 bases and J shed 6 bases, with 2 bases lying between them. This CDR3 contains 11 residues. Per the germline V gene, CDR1 is SGDLS and CDR2 is YYNGEE.

The rearrangement links TRBV2 to TRBJ1-5; D perhaps matches TRBD1 (6 bases). V lost 3 bases to trimming and J lost 7 bases, with 19 bases between them. The CDR3 is made up of 16 amino acids. Germline V gives CDR1 SNHLY, CDR2 FYNNEI. CDR3 sequence reads: CASSDDKTGKHQPQHF. Written as DNA, the CDR3 is TGTGCCAGCAGTGACGATAAAACAGGGAAACACCAGCCCCAGCATTTT.

The J gene is TRBJ1-2, the V gene TRBV10-3; D gene unclear. V was trimmed by 0 bases and J by 9 bases, leaving 11 bases between them. CDR1 and CDR2 (germline): ENHRY, SYGVKD. This CDR3 contains 13 residues. CDR3 coding DNA: TGTGCCATCAGTGAGTCTGCTGATGTGAGCTACACCTTC. Its translation: CAISESADVSYTF.

This chain links TRBV7-6 with TRBJ1-3; 10 nucleotides agree with TRBD1. In germline, CDR1 is SGHVS, CDR2 FNYEAQ. The V gene end was trimmed by 4 bases and the J gene end by 4 bases; junction bases not matched to a gene: 7. The CDR3 spans 16 residues. The CDR3 spells CASSYDRGREGNTIYF. As DNA, the CDR3 is TGTGCCAGCAGCTACGACAGGGGGCGAGAAGGAAACACCATATATTTT.